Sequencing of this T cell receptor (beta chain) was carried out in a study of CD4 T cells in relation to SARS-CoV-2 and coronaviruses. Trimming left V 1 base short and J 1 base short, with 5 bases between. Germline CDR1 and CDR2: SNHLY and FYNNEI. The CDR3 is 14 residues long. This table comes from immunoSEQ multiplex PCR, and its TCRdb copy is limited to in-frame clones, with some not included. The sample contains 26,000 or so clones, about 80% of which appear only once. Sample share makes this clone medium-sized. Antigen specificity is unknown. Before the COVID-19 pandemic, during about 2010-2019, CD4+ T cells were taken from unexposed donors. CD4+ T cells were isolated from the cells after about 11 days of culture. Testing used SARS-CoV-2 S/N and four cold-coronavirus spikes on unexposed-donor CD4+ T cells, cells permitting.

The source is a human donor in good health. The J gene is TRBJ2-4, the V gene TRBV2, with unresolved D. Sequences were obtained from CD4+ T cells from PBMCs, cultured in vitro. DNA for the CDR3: TGTGCCAGCAGTGAAGGAGTTGCCAAAAACATTCAGTACTTC. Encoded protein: CASSEGVAKNIQYF.